The next 13 T cell receptor beta chains were all read from a single sample in a study of T cells in Graves' hyperthyroidism and ophthalmopathy. From RNA transcripts, TCR beta CDR3 regions were amplified. TCR CDR3 regions were first amplified by RT-PCR with HTBI primers. TCRdb reprocessed the multiplex PCR reads via MiXCR and lists one record per CDR3 protein. This sample has almost 500,000 distinct CDR3 sequences, with about 20% found just once. The sequenced material came from blood. The receptors come from a woman aged 70-85 years with Graves' ophthalmopathy.

The V and J genes are TRBV2 and TRBJ1-1, with D tentatively TRBD1 (5 bases). This CDR3 has 16 amino acids. V was pared by 7 bases and J by 1 base, with 19 bases between. Germline loops: CDR1 SNHLY, CDR2 FYNNEI. The CDR3 sequence is CASKHRDAGSNTEAFF. CDR3 DNA: TGTGCCAGCAAGCACCGGGACGCGGGATCGAACACTGAAGCTTTCTTT.

Comments on this clonotype: An end of the junction does not agree with germline; a read error may underlie this. The V gene is TRBV7-7, the J gene TRBJ2-1; D gene uncertain. Germline CDR1 is SSHAT and CDR2 is FNYEAQ (reference sequence). The length of the CDR3 is 13 residues. CDR3 in amino acids: CASSPIGSNEQFF. The DNA for the CDR3 is TGTGCTAGCAGCCCAATCGGATCCAATGAGCAGTTCTTC.

The CDR3 coding sequence is TGTGCCAGCGGAACCCGGGACGAAGCCTACAATGAGCAGTTCTTC. Translated: CASGTRDEAYNEQFF. The chain combines TRBV6-1 with TRBJ2-1; perhaps D is TRBD1 or TRBD2 (5 bases each). The CDR3 is 15 amino acids. V was shortened by 8 bases and J by 2 bases, with 16 bases between the two germline ends. CDR1 and CDR2 from the germline V gene are MNHNS and SASEGT.

This clonotype occurred a few times. V is TRBV28 and J is TRBJ1-5; D unresolved. Trimming cost V 1 base and J 7 bases, with 11 bases left between them. Germline V gene data show CDR1 as MDHEN and CDR2 as SYDVKM. CDR3 size: 14 residues. As DNA, the CDR3 is TGTGCCAGCAGTTTATCCCTCCTATCCCAGCCCCAGCATTTT. It yields the protein CASSLSLLSQPQHF.

The chain links TRBV9 to TRBJ2-1; 7 bases line up with TRBD1. The CDR3 contains 13 residues. The V and J ends lost 3 bases and 7 bases, in that order; junction bases with no gene match: 4. From germline, CDR1 is SGDLS and CDR2 YYNGEE. The CDR3 DNA reads TGTGCCAGCAGCGCAAACAGGGGAAATGAGCAGTTCTTC. This codes for CASSANRGNEQFF.

This rearrangement joins TRBV9 to TRBJ2-1, with a tentative D call TRBD2 (6 bases). This CDR3 is 15 amino acids long. The germline V gene encodes CDR1 SGDLS and CDR2 YYNGEE. Trimming stripped 3 bases from V and 4 bases from J, with 14 bases between. Here the CDR3 reads CASSGLGAGYNEQFF. CDR3 nucleotides: TGTGCCAGCAGCGGCCTAGGCGCGGGGTACAATGAGCAGTTCTTC.

The J gene is TRBJ2-2, the V gene TRBV5-1, with TRBD1 matching over 9 bases. Germline V gives CDR1 SGHRS, CDR2 YFSETQ. This CDR3 is 15 amino acids long. V trimming: 3 bases; J trimming: 14 bases; junction bases outside the gene matches: 14. CDR3 loop: CASSSGQGTWGSLFF. Here the CDR3 DNA reads TGCGCCAGCAGCTCCGGACAGGGGACGTGGGGTAGTCTGTTTTTT.

J is TRBJ2-5 and V is TRBV2; 12 bases are shared with TRBD2. There are 16 residues in the CDR3. CDR1 and CDR2 (germline): SNHLY, FYNNEI. With 8 bases clipped from V and 5 bases from J, the junction kept 12 bases outside the gene matches. The CDR3 here is CASLGETSGSGETQYF. CDR3 in DNA: TGTGCCAGCCTGGGGGAGACTAGCGGGAGTGGGGAGACCCAGTACTTC.

In DNA form, the CDR3 reads TGTGCCAGCAGCTTGAGTTCCCTTGGCGGGCAAGAGACCCAGTACTTC. Translated, it gives CASSLSSLGGQETQYF. V usage is TRBV5-5 and J usage is TRBJ2-5, with a possible D match to TRBD2 (5 bases). This CDR3 has 16 amino acids. Germline CDR1 is SGHKS and CDR2 is YYEKEE (reference sequence). Trimming shortened V by 1 base and J by 2 bases, and 15 bases separated the two germline ends.

Many counts were recorded for this clonotype. The CDR3 here is CASIDEQGSGNTIYF. The CDR3, as DNA: TGTGCCAGCATCGACGAACAGGGTTCCGGAAACACCATATATTTT. The chain employs TRBV28 and TRBJ1-3, with a possible D match to TRBD1 (6 bases). Trimming removed 7 bases at V and 4 bases at J, with 17 bases between. The germline gives CDR1 MDHEN, CDR2 SYDVKM. The length of the CDR3 is 15 residues.

The chain uses TRBV18 and TRBJ1-2; 9 bases line up with TRBD1. The ends lost 6 bases at V and 0 bases at J; junction bases unmatched: 5. The germline V gene encodes CDR1 KGHSH and CDR2 LQKENI. CDR3 size: 15 residues. CDR3 sequence: CASSRGQGANYGYTF. The CDR3 DNA reads as TGTGCCAGCTCTCGGGGACAGGGTGCTAACTATGGCTACACCTTC.

J is TRBJ2-7 and V is TRBV12-5; D remains ambiguous. CDR3 length: 14 amino acids. CDR1 LGHNT and CDR2 FRNRAP come from the germline V gene. V was pared by 2 bases and J by 6 bases, with 14 bases between. CDR3 nucleotide sequence: TGTGCTAGTGGTTTGATGGGGAAAGTCGGCGAGCAGTACTTC. This sequence encodes CASGLMGKVGEQYF.

V usage is TRBV14 and J usage is TRBJ1-1; 8 nucleotides match TRBD1. The CDR3 runs 15 residues. The germline CDR1 and CDR2 sequences are SGHDN and FVKESK. V shed 7 bases and J 1 base; nucleotides not matched to a gene: 8. CDR3 nucleotide sequence: TGTGCCAGCACCTCCCAGGGGGCGCGGAACACTGAAGCTTTCTTT. Its protein is CASTSQGARNTEAFF.